This record covers a single T cell receptor beta chain. This table comes from immunoSEQ multiplex PCR, and its TCRdb copy is limited to in-frame clones, with some not included. The repertoire has roughly 360,000 clones, 70% to 90% of them found once; the top ten carry 0.9% to 1%. This entry comes from a study of blood T cell repertoires in COVID-19. Germline V gene sequence: CDR1 SGHRS, CDR2 YFSETQ. The V end was cut by 5 bases, the J end by 5 bases, with 10 bases between. There are 13 residues in the CDR3. This receptor was taken from a woman aged 25 to 39 with acute COVID-19. The rearrangement uses TRBV5-1 and TRBJ1-4; D is ambiguous. Source material: PBMCs or T cells enriched from blood (not recorded which). This CDR3 reads CASRSGENEKLFF. Here the CDR3 DNA reads TGCGCCAGCAGGTCTGGGGAGAATGAAAAACTGTTTTTT.